This T cell receptor (beta chain) was sequenced during a study of tumor-infiltrating lymphocytes in primary liver carcinoma. Study information: Samples gave roughly 3.5 to 7.13 million productive TCRbeta reads, similar across tissue types.

With a constant-region primer, TCR beta cDNA was made from 450 to 500 ng of total RNA. What produced the TCR beta libraries was three nested multiplex PCR rounds using slightly modified ARM-PCR. The first two PCR rounds used TRBV1-TRBV30 primers with a Cbeta primer, roughly 10 cycles each. TCRdb reprocessed the multiplex PCR reads via MiXCR and lists one record per CDR3 protein. The data show 300,000 to 350,000 distinct CDR3 sequences, roughly 61% seen once. This clonotype occurred once. A much larger clonotype is one base distant, so this may be a read error. Here the CDR3 omits its conserved ending phenylalanine or tryptophan, so a read error is the likely source. V lost 4 bases and J 0 bases, leaving 10 bases between the germline ends. The CDR3 sequence is 14 residues long. Germline V gene lookup returns CDR1 MGHRA and CDR2 YSYEKL. Unsorted whole blood supplied the RNA, and germline DNA was extracted too. Before surgery, about 4 milliliters of EDTA blood were taken.

The material sequenced was peripheral blood. The TCR comes from a man aged 40-49 years with primary liver carcinoma and hepatitis B virus infection. The chain is built from TRBV4-1 and TRBJ2-7; TRBD2 is a possible D gene (6 bases). The CDR3 DNA reads as TGCGCCAGCAGCCCGGGGACTCTCTCCTACGAGCAGTACTTG. This gives the protein CASSPGTLSYEQYL.